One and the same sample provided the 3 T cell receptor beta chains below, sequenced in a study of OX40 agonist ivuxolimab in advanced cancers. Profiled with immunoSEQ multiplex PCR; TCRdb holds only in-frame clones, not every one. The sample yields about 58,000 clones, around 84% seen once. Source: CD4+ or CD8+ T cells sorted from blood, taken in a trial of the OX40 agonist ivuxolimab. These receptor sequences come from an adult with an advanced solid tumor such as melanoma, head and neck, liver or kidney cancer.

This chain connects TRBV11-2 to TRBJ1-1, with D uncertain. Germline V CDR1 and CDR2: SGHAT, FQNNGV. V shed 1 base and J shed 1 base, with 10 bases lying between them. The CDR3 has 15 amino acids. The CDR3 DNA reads TGTGCCAGCAGCTTAGTTTCGGTCCCGAACACTGAAGCTTTCTTT. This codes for CASSLVSVPNTEAFF.

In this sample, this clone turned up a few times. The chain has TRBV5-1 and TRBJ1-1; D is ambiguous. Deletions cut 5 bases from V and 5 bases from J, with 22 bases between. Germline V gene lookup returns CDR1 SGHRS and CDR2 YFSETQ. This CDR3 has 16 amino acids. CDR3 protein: CASSFGWYPSETEAFF. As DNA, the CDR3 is TGCGCCAGCAGTTTTGGGTGGTACCCCAGCGAGACTGAAGCTTTCTTT.

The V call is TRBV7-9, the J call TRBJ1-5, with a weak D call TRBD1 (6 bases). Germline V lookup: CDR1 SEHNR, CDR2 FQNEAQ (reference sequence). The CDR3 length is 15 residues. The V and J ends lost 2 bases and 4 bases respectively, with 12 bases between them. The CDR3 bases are TGTGCCAGCAGCTTAAGTGGGGGCGGGAATCAGCCCCAGCATTTT. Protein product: CASSLSGGGNQPQHF.